Sequencing of this T cell receptor (beta chain) was carried out in a study of T cell responses to AZD1222 COVID-19 vaccine. Overall study findings and caveats: A rise in Spike-specific TCR breadth and depth followed two AZD1222 doses.

A remark on this clone: Its target is unknown.

Only in-frame clones appear in the TCRdb table, and some are missing; sequencing was by immunoSEQ multiplex PCR. The table lists about 120,000 clones, approximately 91% of them singletons. Sequenced material: peripheral blood, taken on day 0 of AZD1222 vaccination. This sequence was found in an adult in good health.

CDR3 nucleotide sequence: TGTGCCAGCAGCCCCGATCAGCGGGATACGCAGTATTTT. Protein product: CASSPDQRDTQYF. The chain uses TRBV9 and TRBJ2-3, with D possibly matching TRBD2 (5 bases). V was pared by 4 bases and J by 6 bases, with 12 bases between. Germline CDR1 SGDLS, CDR2 YYNGEE. This CDR3 is 13 amino acids long. The entire variable domain, with the rest obtained from reference TRBV9 and TRBJ2-3, is as follows: DSGVTQTPKHLITATGQRVTLRCSPRSGDLSVYWYQQSLDQGLQFLIQYYNGEERAKGNILERFSAQQFPDLHSELNLSSLELGDSALYFCASSPDQRDTQYFGPGTRLTVL.